These T cell receptor beta chains were read from a single sample in a study of identical twins. TCRdb reprocessed the 5' RACE reads with MiXCR, giving one entry per CDR3 protein. The table has more than 1.5 million distinct CDR3 sequences, around 33% seen once. Material for sequencing was cord blood. These receptors all come from a newborn girl in good health. CDR3s include the opening cysteine and the closing phenylalanine or tryptophan. The D gene is left open where the match is weak. Clone size, where shown, is once, few, many, or a class for clones that have expanded.

abundance	d_gene	v_gene	j_gene	CDR3aa	CDR3nt
NA	NA	TRBV7-2	TRBJ2-7	CASSLDGGGYEQYF	TGTGCCAGCAGCTTAGATGGGGGTGGGTACGAGCAGTACTTC
NA	NA	TRBV6-5	TRBJ1-4	CASSYSRASQKLFF	TGTGCCAGCAGTTACTCTAGGGCCAGCCAAAAACTGTTTTTT
NA	TRBD2	TRBV5-1	TRBJ2-1	CASSFLAGVTYNEQFF	TGCGCCAGCAGCTTTCTAGCGGGGGTCACCTACAATGAGCAGTTCTTC
few	NA	TRBV20-1	TRBJ2-7	CSARDYHREQGPSYEQYF	TGCAGTGCTAGAGATTATCATCGAGAACAGGGACCTTCCTACGAGCAGTACTTC
few	NA	TRBV10-3	TRBJ1-2	CAISESQGIYGYTF	TGTGCCATCAGTGAGTCCCAGGGTATCTATGGCTACACCTTC
many	TRBD2	TRBV6-1	TRBJ2-1	CASSGAGSYNEQFF	TGTGCCAGCAGCGGAGCGGGGTCCTACAATGAGCAGTTCTTC
few	TRBD2	TRBV3-1	TRBJ2-3	CASSHWTSGSLRTDTQYF	TGTGCCAGCAGCCACTGGACTAGCGGGTCTCTCCGCACAGATACGCAGTATTTT
many	TRBD2	TRBV12-3/TRBV12-4	TRBJ2-1	CASSRLAGNYNEQFF	TGTGCCAGCAGCCGACTAGCGGGGAATTACAATGAGCAGTTCTTC
NA	NA	TRBV12-3/TRBV12-4	TRBJ1-2	CASSRTVSPYLWGYTF	TGTGCCAGCAGCCGGACAGTGTCACCTTACCTTTGGGGCTACACCTTC
NA	NA	TRBV2	TRBJ1-4	CASRRRRGNGPNEKLFF	TGTGCCAGCAGAAGAAGAAGGGGCAATGGGCCTAATGAAAAACTGTTTTTT
NA	TRBD1	TRBV7-9	TRBJ2-7	CASSSREDRAYEQYF	TGTGCCAGCAGCTCCCGAGAGGACAGGGCCTACGAGCAGTACTTC
few	TRBD1	TRBV15	TRBJ1-5	CATSPTGGRYNQPQHF	TGTGCCACCAGCCCAACAGGGGGCCGCTACAATCAGCCCCAGCATTTT
NA	NA	TRBV20-1	TRBJ1-5	CSARARRGGDQPQHF	TGCAGTGCTAGAGCGCGGAGGGGAGGGGATCAGCCCCAGCATTTT
few	NA	TRBV10-2	TRBJ2-7	CASSEGRASTERTPYEQYF	TGCGCCAGCAGTGAGGGGCGGGCTTCGACTGAACGAACCCCATACGAGCAGTACTTC
many	NA	TRBV27	TRBJ1-1	CASSLSTVNTEAFF	TGTGCCAGCAGCTTAAGTACCGTGAACACTGAAGCTTTCTTT
few	TRBD2	TRBV7-8	TRBJ2-1	CASSHVAGGSYNEQFF	TGTGCCAGCAGCCACGTAGCGGGGGGTTCCTACAATGAGCAGTTCTTC
NA	NA	TRBV7-7	TRBJ2-3	CASSLREKRTDTQYF	TGTGCTAGCAGCTTACGCGAGAAGAGGACAGATACGCAGTATTTT
NA	NA	TRBV7-2	TRBJ2-5	CASSPHFIRGQETQYF	TGTGCCAGCAGCCCGCACTTTATAAGAGGGCAAGAGACCCAGTACTTC
NA	NA	TRBV12-3/TRBV12-4	TRBJ2-5	CASSSLTNEQYF	TGTGCCAGCAGTTCCCTCACGAATGAGCAGTACTTC
NA	TRBD2	TRBV27	TRBJ2-7	CASSLRLAVDEQYF	TGTGCCAGCAGTTTACGACTAGCGGTGGATGAGCAGTACTTC
NA	NA	TRBV29-1	TRBJ2-3	CSVGVSGDTQYF	TGCAGCGTTGGTGTCTCGGGAGATACGCAGTATTTT
few	NA	TRBV11-2	TRBJ2-3	CASSPSRFTRDTQYF	TGTGCCAGCAGCCCCTCCCGGTTTACCCGAGATACGCAGTATTTT
few	NA	TRBV25-1	TRBJ2-2	CASSAYNTGELFF	TGTGCCAGCAGTGCCTACAACACCGGGGAGCTGTTTTTT
many	TRBD2	TRBV12-3/TRBV12-4	TRBJ2-1	CASSSSGGTYNEQFF	TGTGCCAGCAGTTCTAGCGGGGGAACCTACAATGAGCAGTTCTTC
NA	TRBD2	TRBV4-2	TRBJ2-4	CASSHRGLAGGVENIQYF	TGTGCCAGCAGCCACCGCGGACTAGCGGGAGGAGTGGAAAACATTCAGTACTTC
NA	TRBD2	TRBV3-1	TRBJ2-1	CASSQVTTSEQFF	TGTGCCAGCAGCCAAGTTACGACTAGCGAGCAGTTCTTC
NA	TRBD2	TRBV18	TRBJ2-7	CASSPGLAGINEQYF	TGTGCCAGCTCCCCGGGACTAGCGGGGATCAATGAGCAGTACTTC
NA	NA	TRBV10-2	TRBJ2-2	CASRVGYNTGELFF	TGCGCCAGCAGGGTGGGGTATAACACCGGGGAGCTGTTTTTT
NA	NA	TRBV12-3/TRBV12-4	TRBJ1-2	CASYVGSGYGYTF	TGTGCCAGCTATGTGGGGTCGGGCTATGGCTACACCTTC
NA	NA	TRBV10-1	TRBJ2-5	CASQDNRGPGETQYF	TGCGCCAGCCAGGACAATCGGGGACCAGGGGAGACCCAGTACTTC
many	NA	TRBV6-5	TRBJ2-3	CASSYRSGTDTQYF	TGTGCCAGCAGTTACCGGTCGGGCACAGATACGCAGTATTTT
NA	NA	TRBV12-3/TRBV12-4	TRBJ2-7	CASSPRIYEQYF	TGTGCCAGCAGTCCGCGGATCTACGAGCAGTACTTC
NA	TRBD2	TRBV3-1	TRBJ2-7	CASSQAHRGAYEQYF	TGTGCCAGCAGCCAAGCGCATCGGGGGGCCTACGAGCAGTACTTC
NA	TRBD2	TRBV12-3/TRBV12-4	TRBJ2-7	CASSTGLAGEGNEQYF	TGTGCCAGCAGTACGGGACTAGCGGGAGAAGGGAATGAGCAGTACTTC
NA	TRBD1	TRBV24-1	TRBJ2-3	CATSDLGDSSSTDTQYF	TGTGCCACCAGTGATTTGGGGGACAGTTCTAGCACAGATACGCAGTATTTT
few	NA	TRBV20-1	TRBJ2-1	CSARGEPYYNEQFF	TGCAGTGCTAGAGGGGAACCGTACTACAATGAGCAGTTCTTC
few	NA	TRBV5-1	TRBJ2-1	CASSLATGNYNEQFF	TGCGCCAGCAGCTTGGCCACAGGGAACTACAATGAGCAGTTCTTC
NA	NA	TRBV21-1	TRBJ2-1	CATPTSGDEQFF	TGTGCCACCCCGACTAGCGGGGACGAGCAGTTCTTC
NA	NA	TRBV19	TRBJ2-3	CASSIDGRSTDTQYF	TGTGCCAGTAGTATAGATGGGAGGTCCACAGATACGCAGTATTTT
NA	NA	TRBV4-1	TRBJ2-1	CASSPQESGPYNEQFF	TGCGCCAGCAGCCCCCAAGAGAGCGGACCCTACAATGAGCAGTTCTTC
few	NA	TRBV2	TRBJ2-6	CASSEPRVGANVLTF	TGTGCCAGCAGTGAACCTCGGGTTGGGGCCAACGTCCTGACTTTC
NA	NA	TRBV20-1	TRBJ2-4	CSARERVLAKNIQYF	TGCAGTGCTAGAGAGCGGGTACTAGCCAAAAACATTCAGTACTTC
many	TRBD1	TRBV9	TRBJ1-2	CASSGRTGNYGYTF	TGTGCCAGCAGCGGACGGACAGGGAACTATGGCTACACCTTC
few	TRBD2	TRBV20-1	TRBJ2-3	CSATRDYPYTDTQYF	TGCAGTGCTACTCGGGACTACCCTTACACAGATACGCAGTATTTT
few	NA	TRBV9	TRBJ2-2	CASSVLGGSTGELFF	TGTGCCAGCAGCGTCTTAGGCGGGTCAACCGGGGAGCTGTTTTTT
few	NA	TRBV20-1	TRBJ2-1	CSARRGGQFF	TGCAGTGCTAGACGGGGTGGGCAGTTCTTC